The 23 T cell receptor beta chains reported below all come from one sample, sequenced in a study of OX40 agonist ivuxolimab in advanced cancers. Data came from immunoSEQ multiplex PCR; TCRdb stores just in-frame clones and leaves some out. Among about 110,000 clones listed, less than 95% were seen once. Sample: CD4+ or CD8+ T cells sorted from blood, taken in a trial of the OX40 agonist ivuxolimab. These receptors originate from an adult with an advanced solid tumor such as melanoma, head and neck, liver or kidney cancer.

The V call is TRBV18, the J call TRBJ1-1, with D uncertain. V gave up 4 bases and J gave up 4 bases, with 16 bases separating them. Germline CDR1 and CDR2: KGHSH and LQKENI. This CDR3 region has 15 residues. The DNA for the CDR3 is TGTGCCAGCTCACTCGGACCACGCTATTCCACTGAAGCTTTCTTT. Translation gives CASSLGPRYSTEAFF.

The J gene is TRBJ2-7, the V gene TRBV6-5; D may correspond to TRBD1 or TRBD2 (5 bases each). The V gene's germline CDR1 is MNHEY and CDR2 SVGAGI. This CDR3 has 12 residues. The V and J ends lost 5 bases and 4 bases respectively, with 9 bases between them. The CDR3, as DNA: TGTGCCAGCAGTCGGGGCCAGTACGAGCAGTACTTC. Protein: CASSRGQYEQYF.

The table lists this clone with a few counts. The rearrangement uses TRBV2 and TRBJ1-6; a possible D gene is TRBD1 (5 bases). With 6 bases removed from V and 4 bases from J, the gap between germline ends came to 7 bases. The CDR3 sequence is 13 residues long. Germline V lookup: CDR1 SNHLY, CDR2 FYNNEI. CDR3 coding DNA: TGTGCCAGCAGAGGGGTTTATAATTCACCCCTCCACTTT. It yields the protein CASRGVYNSPLHF. The whole variable domain, remainder taken from reference TRBV2 and TRBJ1-6, is EPEVTQTPSHQVTQMGQEVILRCVPISNHLYFYWYRQILGQKVEFLVSFYNNEISEKSEIFDDQFSVERPDGSNFTLKIRSTKLEDSAMYFCASRGVYNSPLHFGNGTRLTVT.

The rearrangement links TRBV11-2 to TRBJ2-7, with D perhaps matching TRBD1 (6 bases). This CDR3 contains 15 residues. Germline-derived CDR1 and CDR2 are SGHAT and FQNNGV. V was clipped by 3 bases and J by 1 base, with 13 bases between them. The CDR3 sequence: CASSLGAAASYEQYF. As DNA, the CDR3 is TGTGCCAGCAGCTTGGGGGCGGCAGCTTCCTACGAGCAGTACTTC.

This chain uses TRBV19 with TRBJ1-5; TRBD1 aligns across 9 bases. The CDR3 covers 14 residues. Germline CDR1 LNHDA, CDR2 SQIVND (reference sequence). J was trimmed by 2 bases and V by 6 bases; bases with no gene match: 2. CDR3: CASRRDRGNQPQHF. In DNA form, the CDR3 reads TGTGCCAGTAGAAGGGACAGGGGCAATCAGCCCCAGCATTTT.

The CDR3 sequence: CASSLMTVGYNEQFF. The DNA of the CDR3 is TGTGCCAGCAGCTTAATGACGGTGGGTTACAATGAGCAGTTCTTC. This chain uses TRBV7-9 with TRBJ2-1; D remains ambiguous. V was clipped by 2 bases and J by 4 bases, with 12 bases between them. Germline CDR1 and CDR2: SEHNR and FQNEAQ (reference sequence). The CDR3 extends over 15 amino acids.

The chain joins TRBV19 to TRBJ1-4; D perhaps matches TRBD1 (6 bases). The CDR3 sequence is 15 residues long. Trimming shortened V by 6 bases and J by 0 bases, and 11 bases separated the two germline ends. Germline V lookup: CDR1 LNHDA, CDR2 SQIVND (reference sequence). The CDR3 sequence: CASRLNRATNEKLFF. CDR3 DNA: TGTGCCAGTAGACTCAACAGGGCAACTAATGAAAAACTGTTTTTT.

The V call is TRBV5-1, the J call TRBJ2-2, with D possibly being TRBD2 (5 bases). The germline CDR1 and CDR2 sequences are SGHRS and YFSETQ. The CDR3 totals 16 residues. Trimming pared 4 bases from V and 1 base from J, leaving 14 bases between. CDR3 region: CASSAGGSRNTGELFF. For the CDR3, the DNA is TGCGCCAGCAGCGCTGGTGGGAGTCGGAACACCGGGGAGCTGTTTTTT.

The chain carries TRBV6-6 and TRBJ1-5; D is uncertain. Germline CDR1 MNHNY, CDR2 SVGAGI (reference sequence). Between the trimmed V and J ends, which lost 4 bases and 4 bases, there was a span of 8 bases. There are 13 residues in the CDR3. The chain's CDR3 is CASSFGSNQPQHF. Here the CDR3 DNA reads TGTGCCAGCAGTTTTGGGTCGAATCAGCCCCAGCATTTT.

This clone was recorded only once. The V call is TRBV5-4, the J call TRBJ2-5; perhaps TRBD1 as D (7 bases). Germline CDR1 reads SGHNT; CDR2 reads YYREEE (reference sequence). This CDR3 has 15 residues. V lost 0 bases and J 2 bases, leaving 11 bases between the germline ends. The DNA for the CDR3 is TGTGCCAGCAGCTTGGGACAGGGAGGTCAAGAGACCCAGTACTTC. Amino acid sequence: CASSLGQGGQETQYF.

This sequence joins TRBV5-1 and TRBJ2-3, with a possible D match to TRBD2 (5 bases). This CDR3 is built from 14 residues. V was shortened by 4 bases and J by 5 bases, with 14 bases between the two germline ends. Germline-derived CDR1 and CDR2 are SGHRS and YFSETQ. CDR3 nucleotides: TGCGCCAGCAGCCCACCGGGGTTTCAAGATACGCAGTATTTT. Amino acid sequence: CASSPPGFQDTQYF.

This clone was counted a single time. This sequence joins TRBV19 and TRBJ2-5, with 14 bases identical to TRBD2. The trim removed 4 bases at V and 1 base at J, leaving 5 bases unmatched. Looked up from germline, CDR1 is LNHDA and CDR2 is SQIVND (reference sequence). This CDR3 region has 17 residues. The CDR3 sequence: CASSRGLAGVGQETQYF. The CDR3 coding sequence is TGTGCCAGTAGTAGGGGACTAGCGGGAGTCGGCCAAGAGACCCAGTACTTC.

This chain uses TRBV7-2 with TRBJ2-1, with D possibly being TRBD1 or TRBD2 (5 bases each). The CDR3 consists of 13 residues. Germline lookup yields CDR1 SGHTA and CDR2 FQGNSA. With 6 bases removed from V and 12 bases from J, the gap between germline ends came to 18 bases. The CDR3 region has the DNA TGTGCCAGCAGTTCGCGTGGGACGGAGCGGCAGTTCTTC. It specifies CASSSRGTERQFF.

The J gene is TRBJ1-5, the V gene TRBV30; 7 positions agree with TRBD1. Germline CDR1 reads GTSNPN; CDR2 reads SVGIG (reference sequence). This CDR3 has 14 amino acids. V shed 2 bases, J shed 7 bases, and the junction held 8 bases outside the gene matches. The CDR3 spells CAWSPGQVGQPQHF. DNA for the CDR3: TGTGCCTGGAGTCCAGGACAGGTTGGACAGCCCCAGCATTTT.

The chain links TRBV5-8 to TRBJ2-5; D may be TRBD1 or TRBD2 (6 bases each). Germline V gene data show CDR1 as SGHTS and CDR2 as YDEGEE. This CDR3 has 13 residues. The ends were cut back, 4 bases at V and 3 bases at J, with 10 bases in the middle. In DNA form, the CDR3 reads TGTGCCAGCAGCCGGGGGCTTGAAGAGACCCAGTACTTC. The encoded protein is CASSRGLEETQYF.

Remarks on this clone: A read error may produce the germline difference seen at one junction end. The rearrangement uses TRBV19 and TRBJ2-7; no firm D call. This CDR3 comprises 13 residues. Germline loops: CDR1 LNHDA, CDR2 SQIVND (reference sequence). As DNA, the CDR3 is TGTGCCAATAGTTTCGATCTCTCCTACGAGCAGTACTTC. It is translated as CANSFDLSYEQYF. Complete variable domain (other parts from reference TRBV19 and TRBJ2-7): DGGITQSPKYLFRKEGQNVTLSCEQNLNHDAMYWYRQDPGQGLRLIYYSQIVNDFQKGDIAEGYSVSREKKESFPLTVTSAQKNPTAFYLCANSFDLSYEQYFGPGTRLTVT.

CDR3 in amino acids: CASSSGLAGETQYF. For the CDR3, the DNA is TGTGCCAGCAGTTCCGGACTAGCTGGGGAGACCCAGTACTTC. The V and J genes are TRBV7-9 and TRBJ2-5; 8 nucleotides agree with TRBD2. This CDR3 has 14 residues. Unmatched junction bases numbered 8, after V lost 6 bases and J lost 5 bases. The germline V gene encodes CDR1 SEHNR and CDR2 FQNEAQ (reference sequence).

This CDR3 reads CASSKQGAIYGYTF. CDR3 DNA: TGTGCCAGCAGCAAGCAGGGGGCGATTTATGGCTACACCTTC. The chain recombines TRBV13 with TRBJ1-2, with 8 positions matching TRBD1. In germline, CDR1 is PRHDT, CDR2 FYEKMQ (reference sequence). Trimming cost V 5 bases and J 5 bases; bases outside gene matches: 7. CDR3 length equals 14 residues.

The chain joins TRBV15 to TRBJ2-3; D is unclear. Germline CDR1 reads LNHNV; CDR2 reads YYDKDF (reference sequence). The CDR3 is 13 amino acids. Trimming removed 1 base at V and 1 base at J, with 3 bases between. CDR3 sequence reads: CATSRGGTDTQYF. The CDR3 DNA follows: TGTGCCACCAGCAGAGGTGGCACAGATACGCAGTATTTT.

The chain has TRBV5-1 and TRBJ2-2, with 10 nucleotides matching TRBD2. Germline V lookup: CDR1 SGHRS, CDR2 YFSETQ. The CDR3 extends over 16 amino acids. The trim removed 0 bases at V and 6 bases at J, leaving 5 bases unmatched. CDR3 DNA sequence: TGCGCCAGCAGCTTGGCCCCTAGCGGGAGTGCCGGGGAGCTGTTTTTT. Residues: CASSLAPSGSAGELFF.

The chain recombines TRBV18 with TRBJ2-3, with 12 positions matching TRBD2. CDR3 length: 16 residues. The V and J ends lost 1 base and 3 bases, in that order; junction bases with no gene match: 2. CDR1 is KGHSH, CDR2 LQKENI, per germline. CDR3 in DNA: TGTGCCAGCTCACCACGACTAGCGGGGGCAACAGATACGCAGTATTTT. Its protein product is CASSPRLAGATDTQYF.

The J gene is TRBJ1-4, the V gene TRBV5-4; 7 nucleotides line up with TRBD1. Germline trimming cut 3 bases from V and 7 bases from J; bases unmatched to any gene: 9. The CDR3 loop spans 15 amino acids. The V gene's germline CDR1 is SGHNT and CDR2 YYREEE (reference sequence). As DNA, the CDR3 is TGTGCCAGCAGCTCAAAGACAGGGCTTAGTGAAAAACTGTTTTTT. The encoded protein is CASSSKTGLSEKLFF.

This sequence joins TRBV12-5 and TRBJ1-1, with D maybe TRBD1 (6 bases). The CDR3 totals 16 residues. Germline loops: CDR1 LGHNT, CDR2 FRNRAP. V was cut by 5 bases and J by 1 base, with 17 bases left in between. CDR3 nucleotides: TGTGCTAGTGGTCGGGGTTCAGGGGACCCGAACACTGAAGCTTTCTTT. Its translation is CASGRGSGDPNTEAFF. Looking up the rest from reference TRBV12-5 and TRBJ1-1 gives the full variable domain: DARVTQTPRHKVTEMGQEVTMRCQPILGHNTVFWYRQTMMQGLELLAYFRNRAPLDDSGMPKDRFSAEMPDATLATLKIQPSEPRDSAVYFCASGRGSGDPNTEAFFGQGTRLTVV.